One T cell receptor (beta chain) is described in this entry. In the authors' workflow: For nucleated cells, counts were estimated from reference gene primer amplification. The assay was immunoSEQ multiplex PCR, and TCRdb's table has in-frame clones only and misses some. V, J and clone size were drawn from that table, and D and trimming were deduced from the DNA. The sample includes about 290,000 clones, roughly 90% of them seen just once. The data belong to a study of blood T cell repertoires in COVID-19. Study in general: Samples of COVID-19 (acute and convalescent) were obtained from the United States, Italy and Spain.

The sample comprised peripheral blood. The sequence came from a man aged 35 to 55 with acute or convalescent COVID-19.

The CDR3 DNA sequence: TGTGCCAGCAGCTTAGTAGCGGGGGGGGTATACAATGAGCAGTTCTTC. It encodes CASSLVAGGVYNEQFF. The genes are TRBV11-2 and TRBJ2-1, with TRBD2 matching 11 bases. V shed 1 base and J 4 bases; nucleotides not matched to a gene: 3. The CDR3 covers 16 residues. The germline CDR1 and CDR2 sequences are SGHAT and FQNNGV.